This TCR beta chain was sequenced for a study of PD-L1 blockade in urothelial cancer. Study as a whole: T cells numbered a median of approximately 130,000 in the blood samples.

As for time point: peripheral blood 6 weeks after treatment start. Patients had urothelial carcinoma that was locally advanced or metastatic. Assay used: immunoSEQ multiplex PCR; TCRdb lists only in-frame clones, some missing. Of roughly 50,000 clones listed, 80% to 90% are singletons. Germline V gives CDR1 SGHNT, CDR2 YENEEA. V shed 9 bases and J 0 bases; nucleotides not matched to a gene: 8. The CDR3 extends over 15 amino acids. There are a few counts of this clone. Its specificity is unknown. General study findings and limits: Below-median TCR clonality that was measured in pretreatment blood predicted better survival.

The sample was PBMCs, taken around atezolizumab (anti-PD-L1) treatment. This TCR derives from a man between 65 and 85 years old with urothelial cancer. The rearrangement joins TRBV11-3 to TRBJ2-7, with 10 positions matching TRBD1. The CDR3 sequence: CASSGGTGDSYEQYF. The CDR3, as DNA: TGTGCCAGTTCCGGCGGGACAGGGGACTCCTACGAGCAGTACTTC.